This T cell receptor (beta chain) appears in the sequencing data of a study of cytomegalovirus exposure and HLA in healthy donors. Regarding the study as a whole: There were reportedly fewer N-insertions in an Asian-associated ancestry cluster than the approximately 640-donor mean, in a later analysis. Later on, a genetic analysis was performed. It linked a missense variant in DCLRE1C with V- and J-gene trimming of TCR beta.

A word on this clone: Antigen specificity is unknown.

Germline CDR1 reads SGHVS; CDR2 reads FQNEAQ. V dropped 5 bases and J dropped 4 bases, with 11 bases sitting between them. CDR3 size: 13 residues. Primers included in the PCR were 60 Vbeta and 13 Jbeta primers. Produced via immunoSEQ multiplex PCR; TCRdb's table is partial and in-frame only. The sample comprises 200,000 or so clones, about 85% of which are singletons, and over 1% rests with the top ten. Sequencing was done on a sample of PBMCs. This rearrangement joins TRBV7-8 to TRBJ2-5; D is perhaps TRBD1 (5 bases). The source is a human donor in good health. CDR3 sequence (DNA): TGTGCCAGCAGCAATAAGGGGCGAGAGACCCAGTACTTC. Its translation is CASSNKGRETQYF. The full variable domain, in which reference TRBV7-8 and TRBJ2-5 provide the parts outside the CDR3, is GAGVSQSPRYKVAKRGQDVALRCDPISGHVSLFWYQQALGQGPEFLTYFQNEAQLDKSGLPSDRFFAERPEGSVSTLKIQRTQQEDSAVYLCASSNKGRETQYFGPGTRLLVL.